The 19 T cell receptor beta chains given below trace back to one sample, sequenced in a study of cytomegalovirus exposure and HLA in healthy donors. In the PCR, 60 Vbeta and 13 Jbeta primers were used. Repertoires were generated with immunoSEQ multiplex PCR, while TCRdb's copy carries only in-frame clones and drops some. The sample lists 110,000 to 150,000 clones, 55% to 80% seen once, with approximately 15% in the top ten. Source material: PBMCs. All receptors come from a human donor in good health.

V gene TRBV6-1 combines with J gene TRBJ1-2; tentative D call: TRBD1 (6 bases). From germline, CDR1 is MNHNS and CDR2 SASEGT. CDR3 length equals 13 residues. Deletions cut 5 bases from V and 6 bases from J, with 13 bases between. CDR3 sequence: CASSNRDWDGYTF. The CDR3 region has the DNA TGTGCCAGCAGTAACAGGGATTGGGATGGCTACACCTTC.

V gene TRBV19 combines with J gene TRBJ1-3, with D perhaps matching TRBD1 (5 bases). V was trimmed by 7 bases and J by 2 bases, leaving 12 bases between them. Germline CDR1 LNHDA, CDR2 SQIVND (reference sequence). This CDR3 has 14 amino acids. The CDR3 protein is CASKGGQPGNTIYF. The CDR3 region has the DNA TGTGCCAGTAAGGGCGGACAACCTGGAAACACCATATATTTT. Full variable domain (rest looked up from reference TRBV19 and TRBJ1-3): DGGITQSPKYLFRKEGQNVTLSCEQNLNHDAMYWYRQDPGQGLRLIYYSQIVNDFQKGDIAEGYSVSREKKESFPLTVTSAQKNPTAFYLCASKGGQPGNTIYFGEGSWLTVV.

The chain joins TRBV6-4 to TRBJ1-1; D is unclear. Germline V gene lookup returns CDR1 MRHNA and CDR2 SNTAGT. The CDR3 loop spans 13 amino acids. V lost 5 bases and J 4 bases, leaving 11 bases between the germline ends. The CDR3 region has the DNA TGTGCCAGCAGTCATACAGCTACCACTGAAGCTTTCTTT. This encodes CASSHTATTEAFF.

There are a few counts of this clone. This chain joins TRBV28 and TRBJ2-7; TRBD2 matches at 7 bases. The CDR3 is 14 residues long. With 5 bases clipped from V and 5 bases from J, the junction kept 9 bases outside the gene matches. From germline, CDR1 is MDHEN and CDR2 SYDVKM. CDR3 amino acids: CASSGGAGRNEQYF. For the CDR3, the DNA is TGTGCCAGCAGTGGCGGGGCCGGGAGGAACGAGCAGTACTTC.

The chain joins TRBV6-1 to TRBJ1-5, with D unclear. V was clipped by 6 bases and J by 0 bases, with 9 bases between them. CDR1 is MNHNS, CDR2 SASEGT, per germline. This CDR3 is built from 14 residues. The CDR3 reads CASSRLDSNQPQHF. The DNA for the CDR3 is TGTGCCAGCAGCCGACTGGATAGCAATCAGCCCCAGCATTTT.

The rearrangement links TRBV4-1 to TRBJ2-1; possible D gene TRBD2, 6 bases. Germline V gene sequence: CDR1 MGHRA, CDR2 YSYEKL. The CDR3 is 16 residues long. Trimming took 3 bases from V and 3 from J, leaving 15 bases between them. The DNA for the CDR3 is TGCGCCAGCAGCCAGTCCGGGGGTTCGCACTACAATGAGCAGTTCTTC. This codes for CASSQSGGSHYNEQFF.

This clone was counted between two and nine times. V is TRBV6-5 and J is TRBJ1-4; 9 bases fit TRBD1. V lost 5 bases, J lost 7 bases, and 5 bases stayed unmatched. Germline CDR1 MNHEY, CDR2 SVGAGI. The CDR3 has 14 residues. The CDR3 coding sequence is TGTGCCAGCAGTCGACAGGGGGTTGGTGAAAAACTGTTTTTT. This encodes CASSRQGVGEKLFF.

This sequence joins TRBV27 and TRBJ2-7; D is unclear. Germline V gene sequence: CDR1 MNHEY, CDR2 SMNVEV (reference sequence). Deletions cut 11 bases from V and 6 bases from J, with 11 bases between. The CDR3 covers 10 residues. The CDR3 is CAGHESEQYF. CDR3 in DNA: TGTGCCGGGCATGAAAGCGAGCAGTACTTC.

V is TRBV2 and J is TRBJ2-7; TRBD1 aligns across 12 bases. CDR3 size: 16 residues. Looked up from germline, CDR1 is SNHLY and CDR2 is FYNNEI. With V trimmed by 6 bases and J by 3 bases, 9 bases remained unmatched. CDR3 coding DNA: TGTGCCAGCAGAGATACCGGGACAGGGGGCTTCTACGAGCAGTACTTC. Translation: CASRDTGTGGFYEQYF.

This chain connects TRBV5-6 to TRBJ2-5; 7 nucleotides match TRBD2. Germline-derived CDR1 and CDR2 are SGHDT and YYEEEE. Losses at the gene ends were 4 bases for V and 7 bases for J; bases not matched to a gene: 10. CDR3 length: 14 amino acids. CDR3 bases: TGTGCCAGCAGCCCGGAAACTAGCGTCGGGACCCAGTACTTC. It encodes CASSPETSVGTQYF.

This clone was counted a few times. The V gene is TRBV25-1, the J gene TRBJ2-3, with a possible D match to TRBD2 (5 bases). The V gene lost 2 bases and the J gene lost 4 bases, with 10 bases spanning the gap. The CDR3 totals 14 residues. The germline gives CDR1 MGHDK, CDR2 SYGVNS. The CDR3 protein is CASSEPGGADTQYF. In nucleotides, the CDR3 is TGTGCCAGCAGTGAACCAGGAGGCGCAGATACGCAGTATTTT.

The V and J genes are TRBV6-1 and TRBJ2-1; TRBD2 matches at 12 bases. CDR1 and CDR2 (germline): MNHNS, SASEGT. This CDR3 spans 16 amino acids. Unmatched junction bases numbered 4, after V lost 1 base and J lost 6 bases. CDR3 DNA: TGTGCCAGCAGTGAAGGACTAGCGGGAGCCTTCAATGAGCAGTTCTTC. Translation gives CASSEGLAGAFNEQFF.

The chain carries TRBV5-4 and TRBJ1-6; 11 bases are a match to TRBD1. Per germline, CDR1 SGHNT and CDR2 YYREEE (reference sequence). With V trimmed by 5 bases and J by 9 bases, 4 bases remained unmatched. The CDR3 contains 14 residues. DNA of the CDR3: TGTGCCAGCAGACTGGGACAGGGGGTTTCACCCCTCCACTTT. This gives the protein CASRLGQGVSPLHF. Variable domain in full (rest from reference TRBV5-4 and TRBJ1-6): ETGVTQSPTHLIKTRGQQVTLRCSSQSGHNTVSWYQQALGQGPQFIFQYYREEENGRGNFPPRFSGLQFPNYSSELNVNALELDDSALYLCASRLGQGVSPLHFGNGTRLTVT.

The chain links TRBV19 to TRBJ2-1, with TRBD1 matching over 7 bases. Looked up from germline, CDR1 is LNHDA and CDR2 is SQIVND (reference sequence). V lost 11 bases and J lost 0; bases outside the gene matches: 10. This CDR3 contains 15 residues. The DNA of the CDR3 is TGTGCCTCCCACAGGGGTGGTAGCTCCTACAATGAGCAGTTCTTC. Protein sequence: CASHRGGSSYNEQFF.

The chain uses TRBV5-1 and TRBJ1-2; D may be TRBD1 (6 bases). Trimming cost V 4 bases and J 1 base, with 11 bases left between them. This CDR3 has 14 residues. The germline V gene has CDR1 SGHRS and CDR2 YFSETQ. In nucleotides, the CDR3 is TGCGCCAGCAGCGACGAACAGGGTAACTATGGCTACACCTTC. Translating gives CASSDEQGNYGYTF.

The chain employs TRBV27 and TRBJ2-2; 8 bases are shared with TRBD2. Germline V CDR1 and CDR2: MNHEY, SMNVEV (reference sequence). The CDR3 runs 16 residues. V shed 3 bases and J 3 bases; nucleotides not matched to a gene: 6. The CDR3 protein is CASSFMTSVYTGELFF. In nucleotides, the CDR3 is TGTGCCAGCAGTTTCATGACTAGCGTATACACCGGGGAGCTGTTTTTT.

V is TRBV5-8 and J is TRBJ1-6, with D hard to call. This CDR3 has 14 amino acids. CDR1 is SGHTS and CDR2 is YDEGEE in the germline V gene. The V end was cut by 0 bases, the J end by 2 bases, with 3 bases between. The CDR3 DNA sequence: TGTGCCAGCAGCTTGGCTGCCTATAATTCACCCCTCCACTTT. Translating gives CASSLAAYNSPLHF.

V is TRBV2 and J is TRBJ2-7; the D gene is possibly TRBD1 (6 bases). The germline CDR1 and CDR2 sequences are SNHLY and FYNNEI. The CDR3 runs 14 residues. V dropped 7 bases and J dropped 3 bases, with 16 bases sitting between them. The CDR3 is CASKYSGDNYEQYF. In DNA form, the CDR3 reads TGTGCCAGCAAGTATTCCGGGGACAACTACGAGCAGTACTTC.

The rearrangement links TRBV6-4 to TRBJ2-3, with TRBD1 identical over 7 bases. Germline CDR1 and CDR2: MRHNA and SNTAGT. The CDR3 extends over 15 amino acids. After removal of 0 bases from V and 6 bases from J, the junction contained 6 bases not matched to a gene. DNA for the CDR3: TGTGCCAGCAGTGACTCGCTAGGGGGCAGGGATACGCAGTATTTT. Translating gives CASSDSLGGRDTQYF.